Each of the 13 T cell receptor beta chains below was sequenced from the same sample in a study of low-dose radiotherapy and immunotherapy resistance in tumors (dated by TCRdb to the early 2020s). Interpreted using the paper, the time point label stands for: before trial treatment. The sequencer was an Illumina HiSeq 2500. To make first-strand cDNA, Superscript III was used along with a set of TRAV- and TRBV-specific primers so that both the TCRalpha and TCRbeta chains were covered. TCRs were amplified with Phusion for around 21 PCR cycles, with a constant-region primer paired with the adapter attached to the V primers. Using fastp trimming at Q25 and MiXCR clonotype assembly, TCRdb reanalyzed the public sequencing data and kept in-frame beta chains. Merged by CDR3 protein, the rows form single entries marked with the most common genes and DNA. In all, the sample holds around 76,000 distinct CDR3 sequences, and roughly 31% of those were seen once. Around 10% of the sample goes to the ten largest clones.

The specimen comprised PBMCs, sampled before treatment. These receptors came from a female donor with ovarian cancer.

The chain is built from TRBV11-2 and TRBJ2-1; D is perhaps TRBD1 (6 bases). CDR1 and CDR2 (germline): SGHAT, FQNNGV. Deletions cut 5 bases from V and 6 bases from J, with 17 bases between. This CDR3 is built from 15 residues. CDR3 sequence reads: CASSPISGQINEQFF. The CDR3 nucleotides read TGTGCCAGCAGCCCCATATCCGGACAGATCAATGAGCAGTTCTTC.

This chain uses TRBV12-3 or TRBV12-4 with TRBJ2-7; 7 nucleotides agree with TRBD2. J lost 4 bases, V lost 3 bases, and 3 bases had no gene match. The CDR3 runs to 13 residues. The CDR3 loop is CASSFGLVYEQYF. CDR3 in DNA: TGTGCCAGCAGTTTTGGACTAGTTTACGAGCAGTACTTC.

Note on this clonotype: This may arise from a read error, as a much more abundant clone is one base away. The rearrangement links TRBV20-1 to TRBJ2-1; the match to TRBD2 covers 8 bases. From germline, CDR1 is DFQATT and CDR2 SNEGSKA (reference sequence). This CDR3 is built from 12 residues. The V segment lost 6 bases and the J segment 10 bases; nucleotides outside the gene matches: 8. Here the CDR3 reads CSANRGGNEQFF. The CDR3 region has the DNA TGCAGTGCCAACCGGGGGGGGAACGAGCAGTTCTTC.

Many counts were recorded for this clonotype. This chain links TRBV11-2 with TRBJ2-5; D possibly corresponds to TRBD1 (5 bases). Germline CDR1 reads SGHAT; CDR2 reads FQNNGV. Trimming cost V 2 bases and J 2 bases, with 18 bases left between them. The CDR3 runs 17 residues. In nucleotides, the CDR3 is TGTGCCAGCAGCTTAAATGGGGAAGGGGCAGGTCAAGAGACCCAGTACTTC. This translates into CASSLNGEGAGQETQYF.

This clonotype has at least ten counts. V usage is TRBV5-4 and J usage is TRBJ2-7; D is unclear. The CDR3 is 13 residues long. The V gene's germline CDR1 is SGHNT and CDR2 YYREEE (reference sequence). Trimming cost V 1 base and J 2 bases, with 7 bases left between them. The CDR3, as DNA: TGTGCCAGCAGCTTGATCGGTCCCTACGAGCAGTACTTC. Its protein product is CASSLIGPYEQYF.

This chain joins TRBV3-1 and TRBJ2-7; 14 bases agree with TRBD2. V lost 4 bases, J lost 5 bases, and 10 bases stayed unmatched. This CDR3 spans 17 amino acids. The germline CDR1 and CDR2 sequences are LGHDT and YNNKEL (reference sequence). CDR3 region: CASSRRTSGRLVHEQYF. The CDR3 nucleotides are TGTGCCAGCAGCCGAAGGACTAGCGGGAGGTTGGTCCACGAGCAGTACTTC.

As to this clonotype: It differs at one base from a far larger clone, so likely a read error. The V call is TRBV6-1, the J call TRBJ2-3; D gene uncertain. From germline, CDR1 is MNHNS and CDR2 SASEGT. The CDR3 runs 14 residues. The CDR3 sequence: CASSPTGVKDTQFF. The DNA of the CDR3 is TGTGCCAGCAGCCCGACTGGGGTGAAAGATACGCAGTTTTTT.

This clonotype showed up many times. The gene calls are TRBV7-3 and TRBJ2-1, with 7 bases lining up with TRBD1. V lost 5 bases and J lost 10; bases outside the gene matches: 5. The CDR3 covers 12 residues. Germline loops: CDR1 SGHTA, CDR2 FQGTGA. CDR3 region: CASSIGQAEQFF. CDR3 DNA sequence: TGTGCCAGCAGCATAGGACAGGCCGAGCAGTTCTTC.

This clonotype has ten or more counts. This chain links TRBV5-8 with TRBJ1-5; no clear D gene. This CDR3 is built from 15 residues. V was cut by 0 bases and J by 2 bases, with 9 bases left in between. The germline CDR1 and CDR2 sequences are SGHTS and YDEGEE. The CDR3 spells CASSLDSWGNQPQHF. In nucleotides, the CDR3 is TGTGCCAGCAGCTTGGATAGTTGGGGCAATCAGCCCCAGCATTTT.

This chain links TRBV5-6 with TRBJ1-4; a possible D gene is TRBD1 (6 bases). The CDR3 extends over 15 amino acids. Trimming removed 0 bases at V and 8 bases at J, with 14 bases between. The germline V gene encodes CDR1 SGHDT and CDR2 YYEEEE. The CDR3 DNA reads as TGTGCCAGCAGCTTGGGAGGGGGAAGACTCGAAAAACTGTTTTTT. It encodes CASSLGGGRLEKLFF.

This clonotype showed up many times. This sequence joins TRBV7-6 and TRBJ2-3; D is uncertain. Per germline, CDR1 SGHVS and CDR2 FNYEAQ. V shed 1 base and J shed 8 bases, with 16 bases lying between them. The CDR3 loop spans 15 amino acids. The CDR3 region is CASSLVTAAEGTQYF. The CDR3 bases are TGTGCCAGCAGCTTAGTCACTGCGGCGGAAGGTACGCAGTATTTT.

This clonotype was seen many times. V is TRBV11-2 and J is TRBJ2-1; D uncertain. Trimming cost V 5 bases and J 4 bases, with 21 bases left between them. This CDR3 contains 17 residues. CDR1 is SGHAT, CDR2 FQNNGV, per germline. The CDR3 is CASSPRGHELFYNEQFF. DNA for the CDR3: TGTGCCAGCAGCCCAAGAGGCCACGAACTATTTTACAATGAGCAGTTCTTC.

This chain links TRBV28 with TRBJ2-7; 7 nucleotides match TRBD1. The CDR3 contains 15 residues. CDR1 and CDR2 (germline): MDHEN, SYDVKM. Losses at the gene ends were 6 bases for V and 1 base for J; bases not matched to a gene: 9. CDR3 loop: CASSSGDRHSYEQYF. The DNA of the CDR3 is TGTGCCAGCAGCAGTGGGGACAGACATTCCTACGAGCAGTACTTC.